Each of the 7 T cell receptor beta chains below was sequenced from the same sample in a study of CD8 T cells in ankylosing spondylitis. TCRdb independently ran MiXCR on the 5' RACE reads; one entry per CDR3 protein. The sample carries around 150,000 distinct CDR3 sequences, 18% recorded once. Sequencing was carried out using blood, either unsorted or a sorted T cell fraction (not recorded which). Source of these receptors: a male donor with ankylosing spondylitis or in good health (not recorded which).

This clonotype was recorded at least ten times. This sequence joins TRBV12-3 or TRBV12-4 and TRBJ2-5; TRBD2 is a possible D gene (5 bases). The CDR3 covers 13 residues. Between the trimmed V and J ends, which lost 0 bases and 7 bases, there was a span of 9 bases. The CDR3 sequence: CASSLATEGTQYF. The DNA for the CDR3 is TGTGCCAGCAGTTTAGCGACCGAGGGGACCCAGTACTTC.

This clonotype was found many times. V is TRBV2 and J is TRBJ1-5; possible D gene TRBD1, 5 bases. The CDR3 consists of 14 residues. Germline V gene lookup returns CDR1 SNHLY and CDR2 FYNNEI. V was trimmed by 5 bases and J by 3 bases, leaving 11 bases between them. CDR3 amino acids: CASSFDRNNQPQHF. The CDR3 nucleotides read TGTGCCAGCAGTTTTGACAGAAACAATCAGCCCCAGCATTTT.

This rearrangement joins TRBV10-2 to TRBJ2-1, with 11 nucleotides matching TRBD2. V was pared by 6 bases and J by 9 bases, with 4 bases of the junction left unmatched. The germline CDR1 and CDR2 sequences are WSHSY and SAAADI. This CDR3 is built from 13 residues. CDR3 loop: CASSTSGRGEQFF. The CDR3 DNA sequence: TGCGCCAGCAGCACTAGCGGGAGAGGTGAGCAGTTCTTC.

The genes are TRBV20-1 and TRBJ2-3, with 14 nucleotides matching TRBD2. This CDR3 is built from 16 residues. Germline assignment: CDR1 DFQATT and CDR2 SNEGSKA (reference sequence). CDR3 coding DNA: TGCTGCGCTAGAGTAGGGACTAGCGGGAGTTGGTATACGCAGTATTTT. Its translation: CCARVGTSGSWYTQYF.

This clonotype was counted at least ten times. The rearrangement uses TRBV5-1 and TRBJ2-1; possible D gene TRBD1, 6 bases. The CDR3 sequence is 13 residues long. V lost 4 bases to trimming and J lost 6 bases, with 11 bases between them. CDR1 is SGHRS, CDR2 YFSETQ, per germline. The DNA of the CDR3 is TGCGCCAGCAGCGGGGACAACGGCAATGAGCAGTTCTTC. Protein: CASSGDNGNEQFF.

At least ten counts were recorded for this clonotype. The chain joins TRBV20-1 to TRBJ2-3; D gene unclear. The CDR3 length is 15 residues. V was clipped by 1 base and J by 1 base, with 12 bases between them. Germline V gene sequence: CDR1 DFQATT, CDR2 SNEGSKA (reference sequence). CDR3 in DNA: TGCAGTGCTAGAGGAGCAACGGCGCGCACAGATACGCAGTATTTT. The encoded protein is CSARGATARTDTQYF.

The sample holds a few counts of this clonotype. The chain links TRBV18 to TRBJ2-2; D uncertain. Between the trimmed V and J ends, which lost 0 bases and 6 bases, there was a span of 8 bases. The CDR3 loop spans 14 amino acids. CDR1 is KGHSH and CDR2 is LQKENI in the germline V gene. CDR3 DNA: TGTGCCAGCTCACCACCCATGCCGGCCGGGGAGCTGTTTTTT. Translated, it gives CASSPPMPAGELFF.